This T cell receptor (beta chain) appears in the sequencing data of a study of T cell changes during pregnancy in multiple sclerosis. Regarding this clone: The junction departs from germline at one end; a sequencing error may be responsible.

Germline assignment: CDR1 SSHAT and CDR2 FNYEAQ (reference sequence). There are 15 residues in the CDR3. TCRdb's copy holds only in-frame clones and misses some; the assay was immunoSEQ multiplex PCR. This sample has tens of thousands of clones; 88% occur once, and the top ten carry 0.7% to 0.85%. This sequence originates from a female donor in good health, enrolled as a control in a pregnancy study. The sequencing here drew on CD4+ T cells from peripheral blood mononuclear cells, taken in the first trimester of pregnancy. The V gene is TRBV7-7, the J gene TRBJ2-1, with 10 bases that match TRBD2. CDR3 residues: CASSSGTSVVNEQFF. The CDR3 DNA reads as TGTGCTAGCAGCTCCGGGACTAGCGTCGTCAATGAGCAGTTCTTC.